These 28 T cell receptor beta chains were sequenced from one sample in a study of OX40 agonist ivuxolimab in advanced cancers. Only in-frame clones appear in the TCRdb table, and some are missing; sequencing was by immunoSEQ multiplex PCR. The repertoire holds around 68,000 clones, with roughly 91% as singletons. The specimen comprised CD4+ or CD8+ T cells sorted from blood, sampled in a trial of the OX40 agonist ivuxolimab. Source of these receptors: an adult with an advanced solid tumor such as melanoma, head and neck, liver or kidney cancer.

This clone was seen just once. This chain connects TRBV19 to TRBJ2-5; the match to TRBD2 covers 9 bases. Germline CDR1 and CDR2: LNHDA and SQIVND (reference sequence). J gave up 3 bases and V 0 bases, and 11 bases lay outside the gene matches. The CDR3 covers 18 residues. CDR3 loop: CASSIDRGGAPTKETQYF. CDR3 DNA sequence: TGTGCCAGTAGTATAGATCGCGGGGGGGCTCCGACCAAAGAGACCCAGTACTTC.

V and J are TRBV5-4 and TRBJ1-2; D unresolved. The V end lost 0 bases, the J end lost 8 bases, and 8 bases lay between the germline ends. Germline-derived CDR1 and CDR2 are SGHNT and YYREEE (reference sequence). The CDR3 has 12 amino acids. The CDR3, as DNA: TGTGCCAGCAGCTTGGACGGGAGCGGCTACACCTTC. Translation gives CASSLDGSGYTF.

CDR3 amino acids: CASSNTGDRSPLHF. In nucleotides, the CDR3 is TGTGCCAGCAGCAACACAGGGGATCGGTCACCCCTCCACTTT. The V and J genes are TRBV7-2 and TRBJ1-6, with TRBD1 identical over 7 bases. The CDR3 has 14 amino acids. Germline CDR1 SGHTA, CDR2 FQGNSA. With 5 bases clipped from V and 10 bases from J, the junction kept 8 bases outside the gene matches.

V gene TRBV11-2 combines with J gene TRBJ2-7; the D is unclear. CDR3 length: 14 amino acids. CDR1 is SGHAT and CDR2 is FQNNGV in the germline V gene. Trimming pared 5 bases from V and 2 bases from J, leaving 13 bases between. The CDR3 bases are TGTGCCAGCAGCCCCGTCAGCCGCGCCTACGAGCAGTACTTC. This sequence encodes CASSPVSRAYEQYF.

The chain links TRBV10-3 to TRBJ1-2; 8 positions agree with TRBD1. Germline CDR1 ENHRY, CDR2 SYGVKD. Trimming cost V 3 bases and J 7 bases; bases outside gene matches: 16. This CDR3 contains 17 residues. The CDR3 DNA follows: TGTGCCATCAGTGACGCCCCTGGACAGGGAAGGGTTGGTGGCTACACCTTC. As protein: CAISDAPGQGRVGGYTF.

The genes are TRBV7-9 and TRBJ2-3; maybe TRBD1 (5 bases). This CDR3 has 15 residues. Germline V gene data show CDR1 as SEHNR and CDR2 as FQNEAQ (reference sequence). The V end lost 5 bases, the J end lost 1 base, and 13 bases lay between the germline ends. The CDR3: CASSQIRRGTDTQYF. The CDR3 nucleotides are TGTGCCAGCAGCCAAATACGCAGGGGCACAGATACGCAGTATTTT.

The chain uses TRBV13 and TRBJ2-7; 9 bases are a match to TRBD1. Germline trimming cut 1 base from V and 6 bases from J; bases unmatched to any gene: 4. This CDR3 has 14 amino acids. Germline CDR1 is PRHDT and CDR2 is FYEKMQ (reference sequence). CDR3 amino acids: CASSLEGTGSEQYF. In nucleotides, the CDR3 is TGTGCCAGCAGCTTAGAGGGGACAGGGAGCGAGCAGTACTTC. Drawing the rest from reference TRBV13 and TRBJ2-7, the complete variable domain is AAGVIQSPRHLIKEKRETATLKCYPIPRHDTVYWYQQGPGQDPQFLISFYEKMQSDKGSIPDRFSAQQFSDYHSELNMSSLELGDSALYFCASSLEGTGSEQYFGPGTRLTVT.

As DNA, the CDR3 is TGTGCCACTCTAGCGTTATTAAGCAATGAGCAGTTCTTC. Its protein product is CATLALLSNEQFF. The chain recombines TRBV15 with TRBJ2-1; D possibly corresponds to TRBD2 (6 bases). V was trimmed by 9 bases and J by 6 bases, leaving 15 bases between them. This CDR3 contains 13 residues. Germline lookup yields CDR1 LNHNV and CDR2 YYDKDF (reference sequence).

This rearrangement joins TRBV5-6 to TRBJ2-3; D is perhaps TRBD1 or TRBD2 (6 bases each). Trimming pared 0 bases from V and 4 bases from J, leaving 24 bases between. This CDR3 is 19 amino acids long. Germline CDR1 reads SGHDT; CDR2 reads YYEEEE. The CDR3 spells CASSLEGSSGGTGADTQYF. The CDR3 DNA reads TGTGCCAGCAGCTTGGAGGGCTCTTCCGGGGGCACCGGGGCAGATACGCAGTATTTT.

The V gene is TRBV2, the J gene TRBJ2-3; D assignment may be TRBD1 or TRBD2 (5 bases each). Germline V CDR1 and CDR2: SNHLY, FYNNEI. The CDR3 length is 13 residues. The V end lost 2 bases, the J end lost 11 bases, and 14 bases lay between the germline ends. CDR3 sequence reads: CASSELWERGQYF. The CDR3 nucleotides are TGTGCCAGCAGTGAATTGTGGGAGAGGGGGCAGTATTTT.

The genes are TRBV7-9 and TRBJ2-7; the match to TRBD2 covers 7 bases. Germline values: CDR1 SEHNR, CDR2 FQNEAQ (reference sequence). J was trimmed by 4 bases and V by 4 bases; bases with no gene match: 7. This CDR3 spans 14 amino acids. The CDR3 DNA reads TGTGCCAGCAGCTCGGGGGGACGGCTGTACGAGCAGTACTTC. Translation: CASSSGGRLYEQYF.

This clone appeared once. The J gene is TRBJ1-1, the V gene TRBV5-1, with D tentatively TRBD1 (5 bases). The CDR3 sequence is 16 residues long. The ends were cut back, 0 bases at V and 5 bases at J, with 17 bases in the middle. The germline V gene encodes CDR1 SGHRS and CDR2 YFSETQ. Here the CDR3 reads CASSLGIGVQATEAFF. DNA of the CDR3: TGCGCCAGCAGCTTGGGGATAGGGGTGCAAGCTACTGAAGCTTTCTTT.

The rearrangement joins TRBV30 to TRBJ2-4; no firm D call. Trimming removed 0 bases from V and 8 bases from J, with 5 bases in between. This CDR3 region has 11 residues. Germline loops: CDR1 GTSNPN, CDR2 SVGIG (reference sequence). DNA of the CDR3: TGTGCCTGGAGTGTAAAGGACATTCAGTACTTC. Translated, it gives CAWSVKDIQYF.

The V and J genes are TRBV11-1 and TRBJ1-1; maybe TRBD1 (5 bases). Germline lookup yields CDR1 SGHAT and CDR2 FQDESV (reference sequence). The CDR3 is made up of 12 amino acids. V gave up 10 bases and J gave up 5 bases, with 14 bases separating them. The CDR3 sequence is CAIRDARTEAFF. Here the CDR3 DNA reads TGTGCCATCAGGGACGCGCGGACTGAAGCTTTCTTT.

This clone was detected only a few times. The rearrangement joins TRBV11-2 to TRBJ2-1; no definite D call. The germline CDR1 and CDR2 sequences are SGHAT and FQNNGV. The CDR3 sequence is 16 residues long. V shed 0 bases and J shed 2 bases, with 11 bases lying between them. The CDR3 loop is CASSLEGYSTYNEQFF. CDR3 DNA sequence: TGTGCCAGCAGCTTAGAGGGCTATTCCACCTACAATGAGCAGTTCTTC.

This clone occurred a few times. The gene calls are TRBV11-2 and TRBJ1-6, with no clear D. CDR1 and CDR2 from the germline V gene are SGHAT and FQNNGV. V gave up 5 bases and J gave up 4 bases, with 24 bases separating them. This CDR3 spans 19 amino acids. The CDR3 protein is CASSLNGVGQKRYNSPLHF. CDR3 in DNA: TGTGCCAGCAGCCTTAATGGTGTCGGTCAGAAAAGATATAATTCACCCCTCCACTTT.

CDR3 amino acids: CASSKVNREEGYNEQFF. Here the CDR3 DNA reads TGTGCCAGCAGCAAAGTAAACCGGGAGGAGGGCTACAATGAGCAGTTCTTC. The chain uses TRBV21-1 and TRBJ2-1; TRBD2, as called in the table, went unchecked against the DNA. TRBV21-1 is a pseudogene. The CDR3 has 17 residues.

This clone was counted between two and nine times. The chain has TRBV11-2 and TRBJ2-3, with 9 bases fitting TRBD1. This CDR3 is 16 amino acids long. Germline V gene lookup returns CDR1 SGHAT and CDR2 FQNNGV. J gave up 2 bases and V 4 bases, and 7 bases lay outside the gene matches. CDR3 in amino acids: CASSSRQGVTTDTQYF. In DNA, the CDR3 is TGTGCCAGCAGCTCGAGACAGGGGGTTACCACAGATACGCAGTATTTT.

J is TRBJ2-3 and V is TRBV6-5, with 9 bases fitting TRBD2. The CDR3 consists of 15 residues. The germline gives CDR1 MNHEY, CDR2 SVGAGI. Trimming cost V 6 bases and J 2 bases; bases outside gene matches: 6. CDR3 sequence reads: CASSSLAGPTDTQYF. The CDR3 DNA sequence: TGTGCCAGCAGCTCACTAGCGGGCCCCACAGATACGCAGTATTTT.

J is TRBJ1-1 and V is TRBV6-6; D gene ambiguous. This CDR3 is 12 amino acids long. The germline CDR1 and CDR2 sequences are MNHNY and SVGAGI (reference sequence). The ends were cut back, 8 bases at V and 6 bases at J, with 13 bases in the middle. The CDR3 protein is CASYLTPAEAFF. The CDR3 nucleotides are TGTGCCAGCTACCTTACCCCTGCTGAAGCTTTCTTT.

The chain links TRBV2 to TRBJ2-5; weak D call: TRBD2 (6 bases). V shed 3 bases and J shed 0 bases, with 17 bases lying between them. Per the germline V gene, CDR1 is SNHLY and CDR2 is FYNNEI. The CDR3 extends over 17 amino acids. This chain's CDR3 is CASSDSRSGSYQETQYF. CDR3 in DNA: TGTGCCAGCAGTGATTCGCGGAGCGGGTCGTACCAAGAGACCCAGTACTTC.

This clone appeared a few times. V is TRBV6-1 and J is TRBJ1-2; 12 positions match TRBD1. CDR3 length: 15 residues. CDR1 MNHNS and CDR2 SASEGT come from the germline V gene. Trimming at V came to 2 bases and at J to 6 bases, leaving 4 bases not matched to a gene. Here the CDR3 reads CASSEPGTGGHGYTF. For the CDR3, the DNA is TGTGCCAGCAGTGAACCCGGGACAGGGGGCCATGGCTACACCTTC.

Here the CDR3 DNA reads TGTGCCAGCAGCGCCCAAAAAACCCTGGCGGGGCAAGAGACCCAGTACTTC. Amino acids: CASSAQKTLAGQETQYF. This sequence joins TRBV5-4 and TRBJ2-5, with a tentative D call TRBD2 (6 bases). Trimming took off 4 bases at V and 2 bases at J, with 21 bases between the two ends. The CDR3 sequence is 17 residues long. Germline-derived CDR1 and CDR2 are SGHNT and YYREEE (reference sequence).

The CDR3 bases are TGTGCCAGCAGTTACGGGTTCGAGCAGTACTTC. This encodes CASSYGFEQYF. V is TRBV6-5 and J is TRBJ2-7; unclear D gene. V lost 2 bases to trimming and J lost 6 bases, with 5 bases between them. The germline CDR1 and CDR2 sequences are MNHEY and SVGAGI. This CDR3 spans 11 amino acids.

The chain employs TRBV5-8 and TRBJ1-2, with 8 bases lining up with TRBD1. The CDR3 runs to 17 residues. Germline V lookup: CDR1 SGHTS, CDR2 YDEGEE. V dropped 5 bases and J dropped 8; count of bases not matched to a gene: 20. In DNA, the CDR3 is TGTGCCAGCAGGACCGGGACAGGACTCCTCGTCGGAGACGGCTACACCTTC. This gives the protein CASRTGTGLLVGDGYTF. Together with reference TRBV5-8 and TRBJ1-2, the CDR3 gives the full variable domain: EAGVTQSPTHLIKTRGQQATLRCSPISGHTSVYWYQQALGLGLQFLLWYDEGEERNRGNFPPRFSGRQFPNYSSELNVNALELEDSALYLCASRTGTGLLVGDGYTFGSGTRLTVV.

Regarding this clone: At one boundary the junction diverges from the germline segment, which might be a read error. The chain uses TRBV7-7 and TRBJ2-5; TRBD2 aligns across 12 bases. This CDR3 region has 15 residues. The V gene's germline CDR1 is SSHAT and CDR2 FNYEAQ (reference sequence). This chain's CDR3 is CASSRGLAGIETQYF. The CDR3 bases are TGTGCTAGCAGTCGCGGACTAGCGGGGATAGAGACCCAGTACTTC. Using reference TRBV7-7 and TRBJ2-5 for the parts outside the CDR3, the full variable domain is GAGVSQSPRYKVTKRGQDVTLRCDPISSHATLYWYQQALGQGPEFLTYFNYEAQPDKSGLPSDRFSAERPEGSISTLTIQRTEQRDSAMYRCASSRGLAGIETQYFGPGTRLLVL.

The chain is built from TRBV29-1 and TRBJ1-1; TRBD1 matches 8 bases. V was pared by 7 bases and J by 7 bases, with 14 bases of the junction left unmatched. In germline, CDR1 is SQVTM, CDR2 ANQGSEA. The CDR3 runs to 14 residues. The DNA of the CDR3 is TGCAGCGCCCAGGACAGGGATTCGGGGAATGAAGCTTTCTTT. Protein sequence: CSAQDRDSGNEAFF.

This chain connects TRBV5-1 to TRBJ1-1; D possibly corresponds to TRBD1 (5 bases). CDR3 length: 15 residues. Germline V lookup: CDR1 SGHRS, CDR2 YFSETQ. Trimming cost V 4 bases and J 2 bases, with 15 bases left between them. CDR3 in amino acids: CASSTLGTDNTEAFF. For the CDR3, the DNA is TGCGCCAGCAGCACCCTCGGGACGGATAACACTGAAGCTTTCTTT.